Given below is one TCR beta chain in context. The table lists this clonotype with many counts. No cognate antigen has been identified for it. Within one base of it there is no much larger clone, and no base qualities were kept. The data belong to a study of T cells in Graves' hyperthyroidism and ophthalmopathy (dated by TCRdb to the late 2010s). Describing the broader study: Peripheral blood samples were taken at initial diagnosis, before any treatment was given. A discovery cohort of roughly 96 patients, roughly 43 with Graves' ophthalmopathy and approximately 60 with stable Graves' hyperthyroidism, was used to find distinguishing TCR V-J signatures. An independent validation cohort of some 18 hyperthyroidism patients and approximately 17 patients who later progressed to ophthalmopathy tested prospective prediction of ophthalmopathy. The 90 to 100 discovery patients were randomly split 7:3 into training and test sets. The study also compared thyroid tissue and blood T-cell repertoires from roughly six Graves' hyperthyroidism patients. After blood sampling, hyperthyroidism patients were treated with methimazole at a starting dose of 30 mg daily, and ophthalmopathy patients were treated with high-dose intravenous methylprednisolone. TCR Vbeta CDR3 sequencing of 135 peripheral blood samples (43 ophthalmopathy, roughly 74 hyperthyroidism and some 17 progressor patients) is reported in the paper.

TCR beta CDR3 regions were amplified from RNA transcripts. For the first round of RT-PCR on the TCR CDR3, the HTBI primer set was used together with the Qiagen OneStep RT-PCR kit. A second multiplex PCR round built the libraries, followed by size selection and purification. Sequencing of the libraries was done on an Illumina HiSeq2000 using paired-end 100 bp reads. Regarding the original processing steps: SOAPnuke was used to process the raw data, throwing out any read that contained adapters or uncalled bases, had a mean Phred below 15, or lacked an exact constant-primer or identifier match. High-quality paired reads were merged using COPE v1.2.5, and each unique nucleotide sequence was defined as a clonotype. Clonotypes were aligned to IMGT TRBV, TRBD and TRBJ reference segments using MiTCR v1.1. Analysis was restricted to V-J combinations with a frequency above 0.0001, which covered over 98% of repertoires. The TCS score was defined as the ratio of F50 (clonal expansion) to E x V (chaos), calculated using BLOSUM62-based TCRdist between CDR3 peptides within each V-J. Welch's t-statistics and random forest reduced around 550 V-J features to under 15, which were used in a naive Bayes classifier (R e1071). In-frame beta chains were kept once TCRdb had trimmed the public reads at Q25 with fastp and called clones with MiXCR. Entries that share a CDR3 protein sequence are merged under the most common genes and DNA. The V and J calls were determined by TCRdb, not by the authors. The sample table lists about 740,000 distinct CDR3 sequences, about 15% of them with a count of one. The leading ten clones occupy about 9.4% of the sample.

A patient counted as having stable Graves' hyperthyroidism if no progression to ophthalmopathy occurred over 18 months of follow-up. Hyperthyroidism patients were aged 18 to 65 years and newly diagnosed, with disease duration of less than 2 months. The study excluded patients with uncontrolled infections, other autoimmune diseases, pregnancy or lactation. Diagnoses were established on the basis of clinical symptoms, serum thyroxine and TRAb, thyroid ultrasound, and orbital computed tomography. PBMCs were separated from roughly 9.6 ml of fresh peripheral blood using Ficoll-Paque density gradient centrifugation. Trizol reagent was used to extract total RNA, and RNA quality was then checked on an Agilent 2100 Bioanalyzer. What the study reported, not specific to this receptor: Sample size was not statistically predetermined, and investigators were not blinded to group allocation. In cross-validation, a model built on a 13 V-J signature told ophthalmopathy apart from stable hyperthyroidism with 85% to 90% sensitivity and 81% to 82% specificity, and in testing the same model reached 80%/75%. In validation, the model predicted progression to ophthalmopathy a median of about 5.9 months before onset, with approximately 71% sensitivity and 72.22% specificity. Most expanded thyroid clonotypes (frequency above 0.001) were also detected in blood, suggesting blood repertoires may reflect thyroid immune responses.

The CDR3 has 16 amino acids, counting the end cysteine and phenylalanine. The sequence is cut down to CDR3 DNA, 48 bases in frame from base 1. For CDR1 and CDR2, the germline V gene lists SGHTA and FQGNSA. The V end gives up 0 bases and the J end 5 bases, leaving 2 bases in the junction not matched to a gene. This receptor chain uses TRBV7-2 and TRBJ2-3; 13 bases in the middle match TRBD2. Sequencing used blood. This clonotype was obtained from a woman aged 18-29 years with Graves' hyperthyroidism. The CDR3 here reads CASSLAGTSGIDTQYF. The nucleotide sequence is given as TGTGCCAGCAGCTTAGCCGGGACTAGCGGGATAGATACGCAGTATTTT.